Listed here are 9 T cell receptor beta chains from one sample, sequenced in a study of blood T cell repertoires in COVID-19. The table came from immunoSEQ multiplex PCR; TCRdb's copy has only in-frame clones and leaves some out. Here the sample spans about 90,000 clones, about 85% being singletons. Material: peripheral blood. All receptors come from a man older than 75 with active or convalescent COVID-19.

The count of this clone is one. The chain carries TRBV19 and TRBJ2-3, with 10 bases that match TRBD2. J lost 7 bases, V lost 5 bases, and 6 bases had no gene match. CDR3 size: 14 residues. CDR1 and CDR2 from the germline V gene are LNHDA and SQIVND (reference sequence). The CDR3 is CASSQAGGPHTQYF. The CDR3, as DNA: TGTGCCAGTAGTCAAGCGGGGGGGCCGCATACGCAGTATTTT.

The DNA for the CDR3 is TGTGCCAGCAGTTACGAGGGTCTAGCGGGGGCTGGGGCCAACGTCCTGACTTTC. It codes for CASSYEGLAGAGANVLTF. The V gene is TRBV6-2 or TRBV6-3, the J gene TRBJ2-6, with TRBD2 identical over 10 bases. Germline CDR1 and CDR2: MNHEY and SVGEGT. CDR3 length: 18 residues. The V and J ends lost 2 bases and 2 bases, in that order; junction bases with no gene match: 6.

The gene calls are TRBV11-2 and TRBJ1-5, with 9 bases aligning to TRBD1. CDR3 length: 15 amino acids. The germline V gene encodes CDR1 SGHAT and CDR2 FQNNGV. Trimming removed 5 bases from V and 1 base from J; junction bases left unmatched: 3. CDR3 loop: CASSLGTGSNQPQHF. The CDR3 bases are TGTGCCAGCAGCCTGGGGACAGGGAGCAATCAGCCCCAGCATTTT.

The chain employs TRBV5-1 and TRBJ2-7; 7 nucleotides match TRBD1. CDR1 and CDR2 from the germline V gene are SGHRS and YFSETQ. Trimming cost V 0 bases and J 1 base; bases outside gene matches: 4. This CDR3 region has 15 residues. The DNA for the CDR3 is TGCGCCAGCAGCTTGGTGGCAGGGGGTTCCTACGAGCAGTACTTC. Its translation: CASSLVAGGSYEQYF. The variable domain in full, with the rest retrieved from reference TRBV5-1 and TRBJ2-7, is KAGVTQTPRYLIKTRGQQVTLSCSPISGHRSVSWYQQTPGQGLQFLFEYFSETQRNKGNFPGRFSGRQFSNSRSEMNVSTLELGDSALYLCASSLVAGGSYEQYFGPGTRLTVT.

This chain uses TRBV7-8 with TRBJ2-3; 12 nucleotides align to TRBD2. In germline, CDR1 is SGHVS, CDR2 FQNEAQ. This CDR3 spans 14 amino acids. V dropped 4 bases and J dropped 7; count of bases not matched to a gene: 3. CDR3 sequence: CASSSGLAGYTQYF. The CDR3 DNA follows: TGTGCCAGCAGCTCCGGACTAGCGGGGTATACGCAGTATTTT. The whole variable domain, remainder taken from reference TRBV7-8 and TRBJ2-3, is GAGVSQSPRYKVAKRGQDVALRCDPISGHVSLFWYQQALGQGPEFLTYFQNEAQLDKSGLPSDRFFAERPEGSVSTLKIQRTQQEDSAVYLCASSSGLAGYTQYFGPGTRLTVL.

This chain connects TRBV9 to TRBJ2-3, with 7 bases lining up with TRBD2. The junction had 10 bases not matched to a gene; V was cut back by 4 bases and J by 5 bases. From germline, CDR1 is SGDLS and CDR2 YYNGEE. The CDR3 extends over 15 amino acids. This CDR3 reads CASSPSGSGQDTQYF. The CDR3 DNA sequence: TGTGCCAGCAGCCCGTCTGGTAGCGGGCAAGATACGCAGTATTTT.

A single count supports this clone. The rearrangement links TRBV4-3 to TRBJ1-4; 8 positions match TRBD1. The CDR3 totals 15 residues. Germline V gene lookup returns CDR1 LGHNA and CDR2 YSLEER. With V trimmed by 3 bases and J by 5 bases, 5 bases remained unmatched. This CDR3 is CASSHMTGENEKLFF. Here the CDR3 DNA reads TGCGCCAGCAGCCATATGACAGGGGAGAATGAAAAACTGTTTTTT.

This chain connects TRBV5-1 to TRBJ2-2; TRBD1 matches at 9 bases. This CDR3 contains 15 residues. With V trimmed by 4 bases and J by 6 bases, 7 bases remained unmatched. Per germline, CDR1 SGHRS and CDR2 YFSETQ. CDR3 DNA: TGCGCCAGCAGCCCGCGGACAGGGGATTCCGGGGAGCTGTTTTTT. This sequence encodes CASSPRTGDSGELFF.

The chain is built from TRBV4-1 and TRBJ1-5; perhaps TRBD1 as D (5 bases). CDR3 size: 17 residues. Looked up from germline, CDR1 is MGHRA and CDR2 is YSYEKL. The V and J ends lost 0 bases and 1 base respectively, with 13 bases between them. CDR3 sequence (DNA): TGCGCCAGCAGCCAAGATGGGGGAGGGGAGAGCAATCAGCCCCAGCATTTT. It yields the protein CASSQDGGGESNQPQHF.